This entry lists 21 T cell receptor beta chains sequenced from one sample in a study of graft-versus-host responses after intestinal transplantation. Assay: immunoSEQ multiplex PCR; the TCRdb copy retains only in-frame clones and omits some. The table lists approximately 77,000 clones, around nine tenths of them singletons. These receptors have no known antigen. The sequencing here drew on unstimulated CD4+ T cells sorted from spleen or lymph node cells, taken before intestinal transplant. The source is a human donor who received an intestinal transplant.

This clone was picked up one time. This rearrangement joins TRBV28 to TRBJ2-3, with D possibly matching TRBD1 (6 bases). The V end lost 1 base, the J end lost 1 base, and 12 bases lay between the germline ends. The germline V gene has CDR1 MDHEN and CDR2 SYDVKM. This CDR3 is built from 16 residues. The CDR3 reads CASSLSAGAGTDTQYF. DNA of the CDR3: TGTGCCAGCAGTTTATCCGCAGGGGCAGGCACAGATACGCAGTATTTT.

This clone was detected a few times. The chain is built from TRBV29-1 and TRBJ2-2; tentatively, D is TRBD1 (6 bases). CDR1 and CDR2 (germline): SQVTM, ANQGSEA. The CDR3 is made up of 12 amino acids. Trimming stripped 5 bases from V and 6 bases from J, with 10 bases between. The CDR3 here is CSVSGDAGELFF. DNA of the CDR3: TGCAGCGTTTCAGGGGACGCCGGGGAGCTGTTTTTT.

The DNA of the CDR3 is TGTGCCAGCACTGGGAGCCTCTACGAGCAGTACTTC. It translates to CASTGSLYEQYF. The gene calls are TRBV6-5 and TRBJ2-7; D is possibly TRBD2 (5 bases). Trimming stripped 7 bases from V and 3 bases from J, with 10 bases between. Germline V gene data show CDR1 as MNHEY and CDR2 as SVGAGI. The CDR3 sequence is 12 residues long.

The chain has TRBV7-8 and TRBJ2-7; a weak D match, TRBD2 (6 bases). The CDR3 has 15 residues. Trimming shortened V by 5 bases and J by 6 bases, and 20 bases separated the two germline ends. Germline values: CDR1 SGHVS, CDR2 FQNEAQ. CDR3 protein: CASSARGTSTLEQYF. CDR3 bases: TGTGCCAGCAGCGCCCGGGGGACCTCGACACTCGAGCAGTACTTC.

This chain links TRBV10-3 with TRBJ1-3; 7 positions agree with TRBD1. CDR3 length: 14 residues. Germline loops: CDR1 ENHRY, CDR2 SYGVKD. After removal of 7 bases from V and 2 bases from J, the junction contained 5 bases not matched to a gene. The CDR3 DNA reads as TGTGCCATCACCCCTACAGGGGCTGGAAACACCATATATTTT. Translation gives CAITPTGAGNTIYF.

The V call is TRBV10-2, the J call TRBJ2-7; the match to TRBD2 covers 12 bases. The V segment lost 0 bases and the J segment 4 bases; nucleotides outside the gene matches: 7. The CDR3 consists of 17 residues. CDR1 and CDR2 (germline): WSHSY, SAAADI. The CDR3 sequence is CASSESSSGRALYEQYF. CDR3 nucleotides: TGCGCCAGCAGTGAGTCGTCTAGCGGGAGGGCCTTATACGAGCAGTACTTC.

The V gene is TRBV6-6, the J gene TRBJ2-7; perhaps TRBD2 as D (6 bases). Trimming cost V 6 bases and J 7 bases, with 22 bases left between them. This CDR3 contains 15 residues. CDR1 is MNHNY, CDR2 SVGAGI, per germline (reference sequence). The CDR3, as DNA: TGTGCCAGCAGCTTGAATAGGGGCCGCGGGGAGGAGCAGTACTTC. Its protein product is CASSLNRGRGEEQYF.

This chain uses TRBV19 with TRBJ1-1, with 7 bases matching TRBD1. V lost 6 bases to trimming and J lost 4 bases; unmatched junction nucleotides: 8. The CDR3 has 14 amino acids. Germline V gene lookup returns CDR1 LNHDA and CDR2 SQIVND (reference sequence). This CDR3 is CASREDRVATEAFF. CDR3 coding DNA: TGTGCCAGTAGAGAAGACAGGGTCGCCACTGAAGCTTTCTTT.

The chain recombines TRBV5-5 with TRBJ1-6; 8 bases align to TRBD1. The CDR3 runs to 16 residues. Trimming removed 3 bases from V and 3 bases from J; junction bases left unmatched: 5. From germline, CDR1 is SGHKS and CDR2 YYEKEE (reference sequence). The DNA of the CDR3 is TGTGCCAGCAGCTGGGGGACAGGACTCTATAATTCACCCCTCCACTTT. Protein: CASSWGTGLYNSPLHF.

The CDR3 loop is CASIKTSGAPGEQYF. CDR3 coding DNA: TGTGCCAGCATAAAGACTAGCGGGGCCCCGGGGGAGCAGTACTTC. The chain couples TRBV6-1 to TRBJ2-7, with 11 nucleotides matching TRBD2. This CDR3 is 15 amino acids long. Per germline, CDR1 MNHNS and CDR2 SASEGT. With 7 bases clipped from V and 7 bases from J, the junction kept 12 bases outside the gene matches.

Of note for this clone: At one end the junction does not follow the germline gene, possibly because of a read error. This rearrangement joins TRBV28 to TRBJ2-1; D possibly corresponds to TRBD2 (6 bases). This CDR3 has 15 amino acids. Per germline, CDR1 MDHEN and CDR2 SYDVKM. The CDR3 reads CASSLSSVGPNEQFF. DNA for the CDR3: TGTGCCAGCAGCTTATCTAGCGTGGGGCCCAATGAGCAGTTCTTC.

The rearrangement joins TRBV28 to TRBJ1-2; 8 nucleotides line up with TRBD1. V dropped 8 bases and J dropped 6; count of bases not matched to a gene: 8. The CDR3 covers 13 residues. Germline V lookup: CDR1 MDHEN, CDR2 SYDVKM. The CDR3 loop is CASRQTGDDGYTF. The CDR3 DNA reads TGTGCCAGCCGTCAGACAGGGGATGATGGCTACACCTTC.

The CDR3 sequence is CASSPRSGGAGEQFF. CDR3 nucleotides: TGTGCCAGCTCACCACGCTCCGGGGGGGCTGGTGAGCAGTTCTTC. V and J are TRBV18 and TRBJ2-1, with 8 bases aligning to TRBD2. Germline V gene data show CDR1 as KGHSH and CDR2 as LQKENI. The CDR3 has 15 amino acids. V dropped 1 base and J dropped 9; count of bases not matched to a gene: 8.

This sequence joins TRBV5-1 and TRBJ2-4; 12 positions match TRBD2. CDR1 is SGHRS and CDR2 is YFSETQ in the germline V gene. Trimming cost V 5 bases and J 8 bases; bases outside gene matches: 11. The CDR3 contains 16 residues. The CDR3 region is CASSPLAGGPSYIQYF. The CDR3 coding sequence is TGCGCCAGCAGTCCTCTAGCGGGAGGGCCGAGTTACATTCAGTACTTC.

The chain recombines TRBV9 with TRBJ2-6; TRBD1 agrees at 11 bases. V lost 3 bases and J lost 3; bases outside the gene matches: 5. This CDR3 is built from 17 residues. Germline lookup yields CDR1 SGDLS and CDR2 YYNGEE. For the CDR3, the DNA is TGTGCCAGCAGCGACCGGACAGGGGGCATTGGGGCCAACGTCCTGACTTTC. Protein: CASSDRTGGIGANVLTF.

The chain uses TRBV9 and TRBJ2-7; 9 bases align to TRBD1. Germline CDR1 SGDLS, CDR2 YYNGEE. The junction had 3 bases not matched to a gene; V was cut back by 5 bases and J by 6 bases. CDR3 length equals 12 residues. CDR3 loop: CASRVTGGEQYF. Written as DNA, the CDR3 is TGTGCCAGCAGAGTGACAGGGGGCGAGCAGTACTTC.

This clone was counted a single time. V usage is TRBV5-6 and J usage is TRBJ2-3; weak D call: TRBD1 (6 bases). V was cut by 4 bases and J by 4 bases, with 10 bases left in between. This CDR3 has 13 amino acids. Germline values: CDR1 SGHDT, CDR2 YYEEEE. CDR3: CASSRRGADTQYF. CDR3 coding DNA: TGTGCCAGCAGCCGCAGGGGCGCAGATACGCAGTATTTT.

The chain has TRBV5-1 and TRBJ2-3, with 7 nucleotides matching TRBD1. CDR3 length equals 17 residues. J was trimmed by 0 bases and V by 1 base; bases with no gene match: 8. Germline V lookup: CDR1 SGHRS, CDR2 YFSETQ. CDR3 region: CASSLSRTGGSTDTQYF. In nucleotides, the CDR3 is TGCGCCAGCAGCTTGTCCCGGACAGGAGGAAGCACAGATACGCAGTATTTT. Supplemented by reference TRBV5-1 and TRBJ2-3, the full variable domain reads KAGVTQTPRYLIKTRGQQVTLSCSPISGHRSVSWYQQTPGQGLQFLFEYFSETQRNKGNFPGRFSGRQFSNSRSEMNVSTLELGDSALYLCASSLSRTGGSTDTQYFGPGTRLTVL.

This chain uses TRBV28 with TRBJ2-7; D is uncertain. Trimming stripped 4 bases from V and 0 bases from J, with 10 bases between. The germline V gene has CDR1 MDHEN and CDR2 SYDVKM. The CDR3 has 14 residues. CDR3 residues: CASSSGFDSYEQYF. In DNA form, the CDR3 reads TGTGCCAGCAGTTCCGGGTTCGACTCCTACGAGCAGTACTTC.

The chain couples TRBV27 to TRBJ1-6, with a tentative D call TRBD1 (6 bases). The CDR3 totals 14 residues. Trimming removed 7 bases at V and 6 bases at J, with 13 bases between. From germline, CDR1 is MNHEY and CDR2 SMNVEV (reference sequence). CDR3 in amino acids: CASTRDTPNSPLHF. The CDR3 DNA sequence: TGTGCCAGCACCCGGGACACCCCTAATTCACCCCTCCACTTT.

The chain carries TRBV13 and TRBJ2-6, with D perhaps matching TRBD2 (6 bases). Germline V gene sequence: CDR1 PRHDT, CDR2 FYEKMQ (reference sequence). This CDR3 region has 14 residues. V was clipped by 8 bases and J by 0 bases, with 8 bases between them. CDR3 sequence: CASPGDSGANVLTF. Written as DNA, the CDR3 is TGTGCCAGCCCGGGGGACTCTGGGGCCAACGTCCTGACTTTC.